The 9 T cell receptor beta chains reported below all come from one sample, sequenced in a study of cytomegalovirus exposure and HLA in healthy donors (dated by TCRdb to 2017 to 2019). Libraries came from the immunoSEQ multiplex PCR assay. For the multiplex PCR, a mixture combining 60 forward primers for TCR Vbeta segments and 13 reverse primers for TCR Jbeta segments was used. TCRdb obtained this table from immuneACCESS and retained in-frame rearrangements with V and J assigned. These tables miss some clones; where compared with another copy, unresolved V genes account for less than half of the shortfall, and the remainder is unexplained. This sample lists some 98,000 clones; about 76% were detected once. Of the sample, roughly 8.8% falls within the top ten clones. Sequences were obtained from PBMCs. The source is a human donor in good health.

In DNA, the CDR3 is TGTGCCAGCAGCTTGAGTCGCCTAGCGAAAAACAATGAGCAGTTCTTC. As protein: CASSLSRLAKNNEQFF. The J gene is TRBJ2-1, the V gene TRBV5-4, with a weak D call TRBD2 (6 bases). The CDR3 totals 16 residues. V lost 1 base and J 5 bases, leaving 16 bases between the germline ends. Germline CDR1 and CDR2: SGHNT and YYREEE (reference sequence).

This clone was recorded only once. The chain links TRBV13 to TRBJ2-7; D perhaps matches TRBD1 (6 bases). The CDR3 sequence is 15 residues long. CDR1 and CDR2 (germline): PRHDT, FYEKMQ (reference sequence). V lost 5 bases and J 3 bases, leaving 17 bases between the germline ends. The CDR3 reads CASSPRQEAIYEQYF. In DNA form, the CDR3 reads TGTGCCAGCAGCCCCCGACAGGAAGCGATCTACGAGCAGTACTTC.

A single count supports this clone. The gene calls are TRBV7-2 and TRBJ2-1; no reliable D call. Germline V lookup: CDR1 SGHTA, CDR2 FQGNSA. This CDR3 has 13 residues. V lost 2 bases and J lost 9, with 11 bases in between. The CDR3 region is CASSLISPGEQFF. The DNA for the CDR3 is TGTGCCAGCAGCTTAATCTCCCCCGGTGAGCAGTTCTTC.

V is TRBV7-9 and J is TRBJ1-1; 10 positions match TRBD1. CDR1 and CDR2 from the germline V gene are SEHNR and FQNEAQ (reference sequence). After removal of 5 bases from V and 3 bases from J, the junction contained 6 bases not matched to a gene. This CDR3 has 15 amino acids. In DNA, the CDR3 is TGTGCCAGCAGCGGGACAGGGGTTTTGGACACTGAAGCTTTCTTT. It codes for CASSGTGVLDTEAFF.

This clone was recorded once. V and J are TRBV5-4 and TRBJ2-4; TRBD2 might be the D (6 bases). Looked up from germline, CDR1 is SGHNT and CDR2 is YYREEE (reference sequence). V was trimmed by 2 bases and J by 10 bases, leaving 13 bases between them. The CDR3 spans 13 residues. In nucleotides, the CDR3 is TGTGCCAGCAGCTTCGACGCGGAGGGAATTCAGTACTTC. This codes for CASSFDAEGIQYF.

The chain employs TRBV5-1 and TRBJ1-2, with D perhaps matching TRBD1 (5 bases). CDR1 is SGHRS and CDR2 is YFSETQ in the germline V gene. Trimming pared 2 bases from V and 6 bases from J, leaving 11 bases between. The CDR3 covers 13 residues. CDR3 nucleotide sequence: TGCGCCAGCAGCTTTGGCCAGGGTGATGGCTACACCTTC. Protein: CASSFGQGDGYTF.

V is TRBV6-5 and J is TRBJ1-1; no clear D. CDR3 length equals 14 residues. Germline lookup yields CDR1 MNHEY and CDR2 SVGAGI. Trimming pared 2 bases from V and 1 base from J, leaving 8 bases between. This CDR3 is CASSYRAGNTEAFF. The CDR3, as DNA: TGTGCCAGCAGTTACAGAGCAGGGAACACTGAAGCTTTCTTT.

The CDR3 region has the DNA TGTGCCAGTAGTATAAGTGTATCCGGCTCCTACGAGCAGTACTTC. It translates to CASSISVSGSYEQYF. The chain employs TRBV19 and TRBJ2-7; D is unclear. The CDR3 has 15 amino acids. Per the germline V gene, CDR1 is LNHDA and CDR2 is SQIVND (reference sequence). V was trimmed by 2 bases and J by 0 bases, leaving 11 bases between them.

This clone was detected a few times. This chain connects TRBV6-6 to TRBJ1-5; D is unclear. This CDR3 region has 16 residues. Germline-derived CDR1 and CDR2 are MNHNY and SVGAGI (reference sequence). V was pared by 4 bases and J by 2 bases, with 15 bases between. For the CDR3, the DNA is TGTGCCAGCAGTTTCATAAATCCGGGTGGCAATCAGCCCCAGCATTTT. Its translation is CASSFINPGGNQPQHF.